The 2 T cell receptor beta chains given below trace back to one sample, sequenced in a study of vaccination and CD4 T cells after COVID-19. The Oncomine TCR Beta short-read assay sequenced DNA from cultured CD4+ T cells. TCRdb ran MiXCR on the PCR reads and lists one entry per CDR3 protein. This repertoire shows about 10,000 distinct CDR3 sequences, around a quarter found once; its top ten account for around a quarter. The antigens for these receptors are not known. Sample treatment: roughly ten-day PBMC culture with coronavirus spike peptide pools or control peptides (ViraFEST assay). Sequencing was performed on CD4+ T cells from blood, cultured in vitro, taken before SARS-CoV-2 vaccination. The receptors were gathered from a human donor who received a COVID-19 vaccine.

V and J are TRBV12-3 or TRBV12-4 and TRBJ1-1; D is possibly TRBD1 (6 bases). This CDR3 contains 14 residues. V shed 5 bases and J shed 5 bases, with 15 bases lying between them. The CDR3 DNA reads TGTGCCAGCAGTCCCAACAGGGCTCGAACTGAAGCTTTCTTT. Its translation is CASSPNRARTEAFF.

This clonotype was detected only a few times. V usage is TRBV7-9 and J usage is TRBJ2-1; the match to TRBD2 covers 12 bases. Trimming at V came to 5 bases and at J to 4 bases, leaving 12 bases not matched to a gene. Germline V gene lookup returns CDR1 SEHNR and CDR2 FQNEAQ (reference sequence). The CDR3 has 18 residues. CDR3 residues: CASSHKVTSGGTYNEQFF. CDR3 sequence (DNA): TGTGCCAGCAGCCACAAAGTGACTAGCGGGGGAACATACAATGAGCAGTTCTTC.